This T cell receptor (beta chain) originates from a study of blood T cell repertoires in COVID-19. Some clones are missing from TCRdb's copy, which holds only in-frame ones; the method was immunoSEQ multiplex PCR. The top ten hold 7.2% of the sample, which has a few hundred thousand clones, roughly 85% seen once. The CDR3 has 13 residues. Trimming left V 3 bases short and J 6 bases short, with 9 bases between. From germline, CDR1 is SGHRS and CDR2 YFSETQ. This chain connects TRBV5-1 to TRBJ2-2; D perhaps matches TRBD2 (6 bases). Sequenced: peripheral blood. The clonotype originates from a human donor in a cohort sampled during active COVID-19. The CDR3 sequence is CASSWRGPGELFF. The CDR3 nucleotides read TGCGCCAGCAGCTGGAGGGGCCCCGGGGAGCTGTTTTTT.